These 20 T cell receptor beta chains were sequenced from one sample in a study of blood T cell repertoires in COVID-19. Some clones are missing from TCRdb's copy, which holds only in-frame ones; the method was immunoSEQ multiplex PCR. The sample has under 200,000 clones; around 84% are singletons. Specimen: peripheral blood. The receptors derive from a man aged 60 to 69 with COVID-19, enrolled during active disease.

The V and J genes are TRBV28 and TRBJ1-2; 8 bases are a match to TRBD1. This CDR3 spans 15 amino acids. The V and J ends lost 5 bases and 6 bases, in that order; junction bases with no gene match: 11. The V gene's germline CDR1 is MDHEN and CDR2 SYDVKM. The CDR3 reads CASSPTGQASDGYTF. CDR3 coding DNA: TGTGCCAGCAGTCCAACGGGACAGGCCTCTGATGGCTACACCTTC.

This clone was found a few times. CDR3 bases: TGCAGCGTTACGACAGGGGGGCATTCACCCCTCCACTTT. Translating it yields CSVTTGGHSPLHF. V is TRBV29-1 and J is TRBJ1-6, with 9 bases that match TRBD1. The germline CDR1 and CDR2 sequences are SQVTM and ANQGSEA. V lost 5 bases to trimming and J lost 8 bases; unmatched junction nucleotides: 4. CDR3 size: 13 residues.

The chain employs TRBV6-1 and TRBJ1-5; perhaps TRBD1 as D (6 bases). Looked up from germline, CDR1 is MNHNS and CDR2 is SASEGT. V was cut by 2 bases and J by 4 bases, with 12 bases left in between. The CDR3 sequence is 15 residues long. CDR3 region: CASSELWQGNQPQHF. CDR3 nucleotide sequence: TGTGCCAGCAGTGAATTGTGGCAGGGGAATCAGCCCCAGCATTTT.

The chain links TRBV7-2 to TRBJ2-5; D gene uncertain. Germline CDR1 is SGHTA and CDR2 is FQGNSA. V was pared by 4 bases and J by 4 bases, with 16 bases between. The CDR3 is made up of 15 amino acids. The CDR3 DNA is TGTGCCAGCAGCTCGACTCTACCTTGGAGAGAGACCCAGTACTTC. It encodes CASSSTLPWRETQYF.

V is TRBV28 and J is TRBJ1-1; 8 nucleotides match TRBD1. Germline CDR1 reads MDHEN; CDR2 reads SYDVKM. This CDR3 contains 15 residues. The V segment lost 5 bases and the J segment 1 base; nucleotides outside the gene matches: 6. For the CDR3, the DNA is TGTGCCAGCAGTCCAGGGGGCGCGACGAACACTGAAGCTTTCTTT. Translating gives CASSPGGATNTEAFF. The entire variable domain, with the rest obtained from reference TRBV28 and TRBJ1-1, is as follows: DVKVTQSSRYLVKRTGEKVFLECVQDMDHENMFWYRQDPGLGLRLIYFSYDVKMKEKGDIPEGYSVSREKKERFSLILESASTNQTSMYLCASSPGGATNTEAFFGQGTRLTVV.

The chain recombines TRBV6-1 with TRBJ2-1, with 10 bases lining up with TRBD2. Trimming cost V 3 bases and J 4 bases; bases outside gene matches: 3. This CDR3 has 15 residues. Looked up from germline, CDR1 is MNHNS and CDR2 is SASEGT. The CDR3 coding sequence is TGTGCCAGCAGTGACAGCGGGGGGGCGTACAATGAGCAGTTCTTC. Encoded protein: CASSDSGGAYNEQFF.

V usage is TRBV3-1 (or the pseudogene TRBV3-2) and J usage is TRBJ2-7, with 8 nucleotides matching TRBD1. CDR1 is LGHDT, CDR2 YNNKEL, per germline (reference sequence). The ends lost 3 bases at V and 1 base at J; junction bases unmatched: 11. The CDR3 length is 17 residues. In DNA, the CDR3 is TGTGCCAGCAGCCACTATCCCCGGACAGGGAGTTCCTACGAGCAGTACTTC. Translation gives CASSHYPRTGSSYEQYF.

The rearrangement joins TRBV10-3 to TRBJ1-5; D is unresolved. This CDR3 has 13 residues. Germline V CDR1 and CDR2: ENHRY, SYGVKD. Trimming cost V 0 bases and J 6 bases, with 6 bases left between them. CDR3 DNA: TGTGCCATCAGTGAGTCGACTGGTCAGCCCCAGCATTTT. Its translation: CAISESTGQPQHF.

The V call is TRBV2, the J call TRBJ2-7, with TRBD1 identical over 7 bases. Germline V CDR1 and CDR2: SNHLY, FYNNEI. Trimming removed 6 bases from V and 0 bases from J; junction bases left unmatched: 5. The CDR3 runs 14 residues. In nucleotides, the CDR3 is TGTGCCAGCAGGGAGACAGGGATCTCCTACGAGCAGTACTTC. This sequence encodes CASRETGISYEQYF.

V and J are TRBV7-2 and TRBJ2-3; TRBD2 is a possible D gene (6 bases). Germline CDR1 SGHTA, CDR2 FQGNSA. This CDR3 region has 15 residues. V was clipped by 1 base and J by 5 bases, with 13 bases between them. Here the CDR3 DNA reads TGTGCCAGCAGCTTAGTCACGGGGGTTGTAGATACGCAGTATTTT. This codes for CASSLVTGVVDTQYF.

The CDR3 loop reads CASSYHGRGWNQPQHF. In DNA, the CDR3 is TGTGCCAGCAGTTACCACGGACGGGGGTGGAATCAGCCCCAGCATTTT. The chain links TRBV6-2 or TRBV6-3 to TRBJ1-5; D possibly corresponds to TRBD1 (5 bases). The CDR3 contains 16 residues. The V gene's germline CDR1 is MNHEY and CDR2 SVGEGT. Trimming took 2 bases from V and 4 from J, leaving 15 bases between them.

V usage is TRBV29-1 and J usage is TRBJ1-2, with 7 bases matching TRBD1. The CDR3 consists of 12 residues. Germline-derived CDR1 and CDR2 are SQVTM and ANQGSEA. Unmatched junction bases numbered 4, after V lost 7 bases and J lost 2 bases. The CDR3 reads CSAGTANYGYTF. The CDR3 DNA is TGCAGCGCTGGGACAGCGAACTATGGCTACACCTTC.

The rearrangement links TRBV5-4 to TRBJ1-2; D may be TRBD1 (5 bases). The V and J ends lost 1 base and 2 bases respectively, with 9 bases between them. The CDR3 contains 14 residues. Per germline, CDR1 SGHNT and CDR2 YYREEE (reference sequence). The CDR3: CASSLRQTNYGYTF. The CDR3 DNA reads as TGTGCCAGCAGCTTGCGACAGACGAACTATGGCTACACCTTC. The full variable domain, its missing parts supplied by reference TRBV5-4 and TRBJ1-2, is ETGVTQSPTHLIKTRGQQVTLRCSSQSGHNTVSWYQQALGQGPQFIFQYYREEENGRGNFPPRFSGLQFPNYSSELNVNALELDDSALYLCASSLRQTNYGYTFGSGTRLTVV.

The chain joins TRBV29-1 to TRBJ2-7, with 10 bases aligning to TRBD1. Germline trimming cut 6 bases from V and 4 bases from J; bases unmatched to any gene: 9. This CDR3 has 14 amino acids. Germline V gene sequence: CDR1 SQVTM, CDR2 ANQGSEA. CDR3 nucleotides: TGCAGCGTGTCCCGGGACAGGGGCCAATACGAGCAGTACTTC. Translating gives CSVSRDRGQYEQYF.

V usage is TRBV6-5 and J usage is TRBJ1-5; D call uncertain. This CDR3 has 12 amino acids. The V end was cut by 6 bases, the J end by 7 bases, with 10 bases between. In germline, CDR1 is MNHEY, CDR2 SVGAGI. The CDR3: CASRPSLQPQHF. CDR3 DNA sequence: TGTGCCAGCAGGCCTAGTTTGCAGCCCCAGCATTTT.

The chain recombines TRBV20-1 with TRBJ1-3; the match to TRBD1 covers 8 bases. Germline trimming cut 3 bases from V and 0 bases from J; bases unmatched to any gene: 7. The length of the CDR3 is 16 residues. Germline CDR1 DFQATT, CDR2 SNEGSKA (reference sequence). CDR3 bases: TGCAGTGCTAGTGACAGCACAGGGGGCTCTGGAAACACCATATATTTT. It codes for CSASDSTGGSGNTIYF.

The V and J genes are TRBV6-6 and TRBJ2-3, with D maybe TRBD2 (5 bases). The V and J ends lost 8 bases and 1 base respectively, with 10 bases between them. Germline V gene lookup returns CDR1 MNHNY and CDR2 SVGAGI (reference sequence). The CDR3 is 13 amino acids. The CDR3 spells CASGEWGTDTQYF. The CDR3 DNA reads as TGTGCCAGCGGGGAGTGGGGCACAGATACGCAGTATTTT.

V and J are TRBV24-1 and TRBJ2-2; a weak D match, TRBD1 (6 bases). This CDR3 region has 14 residues. V was clipped by 7 bases and J by 5 bases, with 13 bases between them. Germline V gene sequence: CDR1 KGHDR, CDR2 SFDVKD. CDR3 in amino acids: CATRAGQGTGELFF. The CDR3, as DNA: TGTGCCACCAGGGCCGGGCAGGGGACCGGGGAGCTGTTTTTT.

The rearrangement joins TRBV7-2 to TRBJ2-1; D is ambiguous. CDR3 length: 12 residues. Germline V lookup: CDR1 SGHTA, CDR2 FQGNSA. V lost 3 bases to trimming and J lost 9 bases, with 9 bases between them. Here the CDR3 DNA reads TGTGCCAGCAGCTTCCAGTTTATTGAGCAGTTCTTC. This sequence encodes CASSFQFIEQFF.

The chain uses TRBV19 and TRBJ2-1, with TRBD1 matching 9 bases. The J segment lost 7 bases and the V segment lost 10 bases, leaving 11 bases of the junction unmatched. The CDR3 length is 14 residues. The germline gives CDR1 LNHDA, CDR2 SQIVND (reference sequence). The CDR3 spells CATTIQGAGNEQFF. CDR3 bases: TGTGCCACCACGATACAGGGGGCGGGTAATGAGCAGTTCTTC.